The rows below give T cell receptor beta chains drawn from one sample of a study of blood T cell repertoires in COVID-19. The method was immunoSEQ multiplex PCR; TCRdb's version includes in-frame clones alone and lacks a portion of them. The sample contains 60,000 or so clones, approximately 90% of which appear only once. The sample consisted of peripheral blood. These receptors were obtained from a human donor in a cohort sampled during active COVID-19. Both conserved end residues are part of each CDR3. A D gene is named only where the DNA matches it firmly.

TRBV7-9,TRBJ2-1,TRBD2,CASSPAGGPNNEQFF,TGTGCCAGCAGCCCAGCGGGAGGGCCGAACAATGAGCAGTTCTTC
TRBV28,TRBJ2-3,-,CASSYSTDTQYF,TGTGCCAGCAGCTATTCGACAGATACGCAGTATTTT
TRBV5-6,TRBJ2-2,TRBD1,CASSYDRGLNTGELFF,TGTGCCAGCAGCTATGACAGGGGGTTGAACACCGGGGAGCTGTTTTTT
TRBV19,TRBJ1-1,-,CASSITSGSTEAFF,TGTGCCAGTAGTATTACTTCCGGGTCCACTGAAGCTTTCTTT
TRBV6-5,TRBJ1-1,-,CASSYSPREGVTEAFF,TGTGCCAGCAGTTACTCGCCCAGGGAGGGTGTGACTGAAGCTTTCTTT
TRBV13,TRBJ1-6,TRBD1,CASSLGDRGLGNSPLHF,TGTGCCAGCAGCTTAGGCGACAGGGGGCTTGGTAATTCACCCCTCCACTTT
TRBV6-2/TRBV6-3,TRBJ2-7,-,CASSWASSYEQYF,TGTGCCAGCAGTTGGGCTAGCAGCTACGAGCAGTACTTC
TRBV5-6,TRBJ1-5,-,CASSLGTAMGRPQHF,TGTGCCAGCAGCTTGGGGACAGCCATGGGAAGGCCCCAGCATTTT
TRBV6-5,TRBJ1-1,TRBD1,CASKRDSEGTEAFF,TGTGCCAGCAAGAGGGACAGTGAGGGAACTGAAGCTTTCTTT
TRBV27,TRBJ1-6,-,CASSPGLLGETNNSPLHF,TGTGCCAGCAGCCCCGGACTATTGGGGGAAACTAATAATTCACCCCTCCACTTT
TRBV2,TRBJ2-7,TRBD2,CASSDRTRLTILEQYF,TGTGCCAGCAGTGATAGGACTAGACTTACCATCCTCGAGCAGTACTTC
TRBV7-2,TRBJ2-1,-,CASSLDESSYNEQFF,TGTGCCAGCAGCTTAGACGAGAGCTCCTACAATGAGCAGTTCTTC